Presented here are 23 T cell receptor beta chains from one specimen sequenced in a study of identical twins (dated by TCRdb to between 2015 and 2016). To prepare the library, 5' RACE was applied. Sequencing used an Illumina HiSeq 2000. TCRdb ran its own pipeline on the public reads, namely fastp trimming at Q25 and MiXCR clone calling, and kept in-frame beta chains. Identical CDR3 protein sequences are pooled into one entry, listed with their most common genes and DNA. The sample contains roughly 1.6 million distinct CDR3 sequences, more than 30% of them found a single time. Of the sample, around 0.25% is held by the ten largest clones. Sequenced sample: cord blood. The receptors here all came from a newborn girl in good health.

This rearrangement joins TRBV11-2 to TRBJ2-7; D is uncertain. The CDR3 length is 16 residues. V was pared by 5 bases and J by 3 bases, with 20 bases between. CDR1 is SGHAT and CDR2 is FQNNGV in the germline V gene. The DNA of the CDR3 is TGTGCCAGCAGCCTCATTCGAGCCGAATTAGGCTACGAGCAGTACTTC. Its protein is CASSLIRAELGYEQYF. Combining the CDR3 with reference TRBV11-2 and TRBJ2-7 gives the whole variable domain EAGVAQSPRYKIIEKRQSVAFWCNPISGHATLYWYQQILGQGPKLLIQFQNNGVVDDSQLPKDRFSAERLKGVDSTLKIQPAKLEDSAVYLCASSLIRAELGYEQYFGPGTRLTVT.

The sample holds a few counts of this clonotype. The rearrangement uses TRBV12-5 and TRBJ2-7, with 10 bases matching TRBD2. CDR1 and CDR2 from the germline V gene are LGHNT and FRNRAP. The CDR3 consists of 15 residues. V gave up 5 bases and J gave up 2 bases; unmatched junction bases: 6. The CDR3 spells CASGGTSETTYEQYF. Here the CDR3 DNA reads TGTGCTAGTGGTGGGACTAGCGAGACCACCTACGAGCAGTACTTC.

The chain employs TRBV2 and TRBJ2-1; a possible D gene is TRBD1 (6 bases). CDR1 is SNHLY and CDR2 is FYNNEI in the germline V gene. The CDR3 consists of 17 residues. V lost 2 bases, J lost 2 bases, and 16 bases lay in between. The CDR3 protein is CASSEWPQGLTYNEQFF. DNA of the CDR3: TGTGCCAGCAGTGAATGGCCCCAGGGGCTGACCTACAATGAGCAGTTCTTC.

The chain uses TRBV27 and TRBJ2-7; 12 nucleotides match TRBD2. Germline CDR1 and CDR2: MNHEY and SMNVEV (reference sequence). This CDR3 has 15 amino acids. The V gene end was trimmed by 3 bases and the J gene end by 7 bases; junction bases not matched to a gene: 7. CDR3 sequence: CASSFQSSGRGEQYF. The CDR3 bases are TGTGCCAGCAGTTTCCAGTCTAGCGGGAGGGGTGAGCAGTACTTC.

This clonotype was counted between two and nine times. This rearrangement joins TRBV4-2 to TRBJ2-4, with 11 nucleotides matching TRBD2. V lost 1 base and J lost 4; bases outside the gene matches: 3. In germline, CDR1 is LGHNA, CDR2 YNFKEQ. The CDR3 has 16 amino acids. The CDR3 protein is CASSQGLAGGKNIQYF. In nucleotides, the CDR3 is TGTGCCAGCAGCCAAGGGTTAGCGGGGGGGAAAAACATTCAGTACTTC.

The V call is TRBV7-9, the J call TRBJ2-7; 10 bases align to TRBD2. The germline V gene encodes CDR1 SEHNR and CDR2 FQNEAQ (reference sequence). After removal of 2 bases from V and 5 bases from J, the junction contained 6 bases not matched to a gene. This CDR3 spans 15 amino acids. CDR3 nucleotides: TGTGCCAGCAGCTTACCAGCGGGAGGGATGAACGAGCAGTACTTC. Protein product: CASSLPAGGMNEQYF. Supplemented by reference TRBV7-9 and TRBJ2-7, the full variable domain reads DTGVSQNPRHKITKRGQNVTFRCDPISEHNRLYWYRQTLGQGPEFLTYFQNEAQLEKSRLLSDRFSAERPKGSFSTLEIQRTEQGDSAMYLCASSLPAGGMNEQYFGPGTRLTVT.

This clonotype was observed a few times. This sequence joins TRBV20-1 and TRBJ2-1, with a tentative D call TRBD2 (7 bases). There are 14 residues in the CDR3. In germline, CDR1 is DFQATT, CDR2 SNEGSKA (reference sequence). The germline V and J ends were trimmed by 6 bases and 4 bases, with 16 bases remaining between them. The CDR3 region has the DNA TGCAGTGCAGGGGGGCGGGGGAAGTACAATGAGCAGTTCTTC. Translating gives CSAGGRGKYNEQFF.

This chain joins TRBV20-1 and TRBJ1-2; TRBD1 might be the D (5 bases). This CDR3 has 15 residues. Between the trimmed V and J ends, which lost 0 bases and 0 bases, there was a span of 11 bases. The germline V gene has CDR1 DFQATT and CDR2 SNEGSKA (reference sequence). CDR3 residues: CSARDHGASNYGYTF. The DNA of the CDR3 is TGCAGTGCTAGAGATCACGGGGCCTCTAACTATGGCTACACCTTC.

This clonotype was recorded at least ten times. The chain recombines TRBV28 with TRBJ2-7; no reliable D call. CDR3 length: 12 residues. Germline V CDR1 and CDR2: MDHEN, SYDVKM. Trimming left V 3 bases short and J 5 bases short, with 8 bases between. DNA for the CDR3: TGTGCCAGCAGTTTTAGGATGCACGAGCAGTACTTC. Translating gives CASSFRMHEQYF.

Ten or more counts support this clonotype. The CDR3 DNA is TGTGCCATCAGTGTGGGCGCTCGCGAGCAGTACTTC. It yields the protein CAISVGAREQYF. V gene TRBV10-3 combines with J gene TRBJ2-7; no clear D. Germline lookup yields CDR1 ENHRY and CDR2 SYGVKD. The V and J ends lost 4 bases and 6 bases respectively, with 10 bases between them. The CDR3 length is 12 residues.

The chain employs TRBV28 and TRBJ2-7, with D perhaps TRBD1 (6 bases). Gene TRBJ2-5 matches the end of the DNA better, so the J call may be wrong. The germline V gene has CDR1 MDHEN and CDR2 SYDVKM. The CDR3 has 16 amino acids. The chain's CDR3 is CASSLYAGASKETQYF. DNA of the CDR3: TGTGCCAGCAGTTTATACGCAGGGGCAAGTAAAGAGACCCAGTACTTC.

The J gene is TRBJ1-2, the V gene TRBV16; unclear D gene. Trimming took off 1 base at V and 7 bases at J, with 7 bases between the two ends. This CDR3 spans 12 amino acids. The germline V gene encodes CDR1 KGHSY and CDR2 FQNENV. CDR3 coding DNA: TGTGCCAGCAGCCAATGGACCTGTGGCTACACCTTC. Its protein is CASSQWTCGYTF.

This clonotype has only a few counts. The DNA for the CDR3 is TGTGCCAGCAGCTTAGGGCAGGGGTTAGTCGAGCAGTACTTC. Translated: CASSLGQGLVEQYF. The chain links TRBV13 to TRBJ2-4; TRBD1 might be the D (6 bases). With the DNA end fitting TRBJ2-7 better, the J assignment may be wrong. CDR1 is PRHDT and CDR2 is FYEKMQ in the germline V gene (reference sequence). The CDR3 is made up of 14 amino acids.

Here the CDR3 reads CASSYAGTGGDTQYF. For the CDR3, the DNA is TGTGCCAGCAGTTACGCTGGGACAGGGGGGGATACGCAGTATTTT. The V gene is TRBV12-3 or TRBV12-4, the J gene TRBJ2-3, with 11 bases that match TRBD1. The CDR3 covers 15 residues. V lost 4 bases to trimming and J lost 6 bases; unmatched junction nucleotides: 6.

The chain is built from TRBV20-1 and TRBJ2-7; 8 bases are a match to TRBD2. V shed 1 base and J 3 bases; nucleotides not matched to a gene: 8. This CDR3 is 15 amino acids long. Germline lookup yields CDR1 DFQATT and CDR2 SNEGSKA (reference sequence). The CDR3 DNA reads as TGCAGTGCTAGAGCCCCTAGCGGGCTTGACTACGAGCAGTACTTC. Protein: CSARAPSGLDYEQYF.

The chain links TRBV29-1 to TRBJ2-7; D is unresolved. Per germline, CDR1 SQVTM and CDR2 ANQGSEA. V dropped 4 bases and J dropped 6 bases, with 13 bases sitting between them. The CDR3 has 12 amino acids. The CDR3: CSVGAIRSEQYF. In DNA, the CDR3 is TGCAGCGTTGGGGCAATTCGGAGCGAGCAGTACTTC.

This clonotype was observed at least ten times. The chain employs TRBV12-3 or TRBV12-4 and TRBJ2-1, with 9 nucleotides matching TRBD1. There are 13 residues in the CDR3. With 5 bases clipped from V and 8 bases from J, the junction kept 4 bases outside the gene matches. CDR3 DNA: TGTGCCAGCAGTATCGGACAGGGGTATGAGCAGTTCTTC. Protein product: CASSIGQGYEQFF.

The chain has TRBV4-2 and TRBJ2-1; TRBD2 matches at 7 bases. This CDR3 comprises 17 residues. Germline values: CDR1 LGHNA, CDR2 YNFKEQ. V dropped 4 bases and J dropped 5; count of bases not matched to a gene: 14. The CDR3 loop is CASSRASTRELDNEQFF. Written as DNA, the CDR3 is TGTGCCAGCAGCCGAGCGTCTACGCGGGAGCTTGACAATGAGCAGTTCTTC.

This clonotype was detected many times. V usage is TRBV10-3 and J usage is TRBJ1-5, with a tentative D call TRBD1 (6 bases). The germline V gene has CDR1 ENHRY and CDR2 SYGVKD. The CDR3 has 14 residues. V was shortened by 3 bases and J by 3 bases, with 9 bases between the two germline ends. CDR3 sequence: CAISEGGANQPQHF. CDR3 nucleotides: TGTGCCATCAGTGAAGGGGGGGCCAATCAGCCCCAGCATTTT.

This clonotype has a handful of counts. The genes are TRBV5-6 and TRBJ2-7; the D gene is possibly TRBD2 (5 bases). Germline V gives CDR1 SGHDT, CDR2 YYEEEE. The V gene lost 4 bases and the J gene lost 3 bases, with 14 bases spanning the gap. CDR3 length equals 14 residues. The CDR3 DNA follows: TGTGCCAGCAGCCCCGGAGACGGGATCTACGAGCAGTACTTC. This translates into CASSPGDGIYEQYF.

The sample holds a few counts of this clonotype. The V and J genes are TRBV2 and TRBJ1-4; 7 bases match TRBD1. The CDR3 runs to 15 residues. In germline, CDR1 is SNHLY, CDR2 FYNNEI. V trimming: 3 bases; J trimming: 5 bases; junction bases outside the gene matches: 6. In DNA form, the CDR3 reads TGTGCCAGCAGTGACCCGGGACAGCGGAATGAAAAACTGTTTTTT. Protein: CASSDPGQRNEKLFF.

This clonotype was seen a handful of times. V and J are TRBV2 and TRBJ2-3; TRBD2 aligns across 8 bases. V shed 9 bases, J shed 5 bases, and the junction held 13 bases outside the gene matches. The CDR3 is made up of 15 amino acids. Germline V gene lookup returns CDR1 SNHLY and CDR2 FYNNEI. The CDR3 is CASRNQGLGGDTQYF. The CDR3 nucleotides read TGTGCCAGTCGAAACCAGGGACTAGGGGGAGATACGCAGTATTTT.

This chain uses TRBV6-6 with TRBJ1-1, with 11 bases fitting TRBD1. CDR1 MNHNY and CDR2 SVGAGI come from the germline V gene (reference sequence). There are 13 residues in the CDR3. The ends lost 0 bases at V and 11 bases at J; junction bases unmatched: 2. The CDR3 bases are TGTGCCAGCAGTTACTCAAGGACAGGGGGCGCTTTCTTT. Protein: CASSYSRTGGAFF.